Given below is one TCR beta chain in context. The sample originates from a study of blood T cell repertoires in COVID-19. About the research overall: PBMCs, B-cell-depleted T cells, or T cells were the source of the cDNA or gDNA that made up the material.

Ages ranged from about 18 to 89 years, with residence in approximately 25 US areas. Cohort allocation depended upon clinical history that participants reported. Per the original data handling: Reference gene primer amplification gave nucleated cell count estimates. Generated by immunoSEQ multiplex PCR, the TCRdb table keeps only in-frame clones and is missing some. The DNA gave D and trimming, while V, J and clone size come from that table. Seen here are about 170,000 clones, roughly 78% observed once, and the top ten hold around a fifth. The sequence derives from a woman in her 70s in a cohort exposed to, infected with or recovered from COVID-19 (not recorded which). The sample comprised PBMCs or T cells enriched from blood (not recorded which).

CDR3 sequence (DNA): TGCGCCAGCAGCTCAGGACAGGAAGGAGAGACCCAGTACTTC. Amino acids: CASSSGQEGETQYF. The V call is TRBV5-1, the J call TRBJ2-5, with TRBD1 identical over 7 bases. CDR3 length: 14 residues. V shed 3 bases, J shed 4 bases, and the junction held 6 bases outside the gene matches. Germline V CDR1 and CDR2: SGHRS, YFSETQ.